This TCR beta chain was retrieved from a study of beta chain features in type 1 diabetes. The investigators reverse transcribed all of the isolated RNA, so they sequenced expressed TCRB transcripts. Repertoires were generated with immunoSEQ multiplex PCR, while TCRdb's copy carries only in-frame clones and drops some. In the table there are some 900,000 clones, 15% to 20% of which are singletons. V was trimmed by 5 bases and J by 7 bases, leaving 9 bases between them. CDR1 and CDR2 (germline): SNHLY, FYNNEI. This CDR3 has 13 residues. Sequenced input: naive CD4+ T cells from blood. The clonotype originates from a woman aged 18-29 years in good health. The chain uses TRBV2 and TRBJ2-6; D is tentatively TRBD1 or TRBD2 (5 bases each). The CDR3 sequence is CASSTGGANVLTF. The CDR3 coding sequence is TGTGCCAGCAGTACAGGAGGAGCCAACGTCCTGACTTTC.